The 26 T cell receptor beta chains reported below all come from one sample, sequenced in a study of CD8 T cells in Susac syndrome (dated by TCRdb to between 2019 and 2020). The method behind the library was the immunoSEQ multiplex PCR assay. RNA was extracted with the RNeasy kit and roughly 0.45 to 1 ug was reverse transcribed using random hexamers. Using fastp at Q25 and MiXCR, TCRdb reprocessed the public reads and kept productive beta chains. For every CDR3 protein sequence, its rows merge into one entry that carries the most common genes and DNA. Counted in this sample were about 440,000 distinct CDR3 sequences; approximately 85% of them appeared once. The ten largest make up approximately 0.12% of the sample. The specimen was CD8+ T cells from PBMCs. The receptors shown here come from a human donor with multiple sclerosis.

The chain links TRBV12-3 or TRBV12-4 to TRBJ2-1, with D uncertain. There are 15 residues in the CDR3. Trimming took 1 base from V and 9 from J, leaving 16 bases between them. This CDR3 is CASSLVSEPSGEQFF. The CDR3, as DNA: TGTGCCAGCAGTTTAGTGTCAGAGCCAAGTGGTGAGCAGTTCTTC.

The J gene is TRBJ2-7, the V gene TRBV27; D might be TRBD1 (5 bases). Per the germline V gene, CDR1 is MNHEY and CDR2 is SMNVEV (reference sequence). The V end lost 2 bases, the J end lost 2 bases, and 10 bases lay between the germline ends. The length of the CDR3 is 14 residues. The DNA for the CDR3 is TGTGCCAGCAGTTTAACAGGTACTCCCTACGAGCAGTACTTC. Its protein is CASSLTGTPYEQYF.

V is TRBV6-1 and J is TRBJ2-7; perhaps TRBD1 as D (5 bases). The CDR3 runs to 14 residues. From germline, CDR1 is MNHNS and CDR2 SASEGT. V gave up 7 bases and J gave up 0 bases, with 13 bases separating them. CDR3 DNA: TGTGCCAGCACCGAAGGGGAATCCTCCTACGAGCAGTACTTC. Translation: CASTEGESSYEQYF.

This chain uses TRBV27 with TRBJ1-5; TRBD1 agrees at 7 bases. The CDR3 runs to 15 residues. Germline V CDR1 and CDR2: MNHEY, SMNVEV (reference sequence). After removal of 2 bases from V and 5 bases from J, the junction contained 6 bases not matched to a gene. The CDR3 bases are TGTGCCAGCAGTTTAGAAGGACAGGTCGATCAGCCCCAGCATTTT. This sequence encodes CASSLEGQVDQPQHF.

The CDR3 coding sequence is TGTGCCAGCAGCTTCGTCCGGTCTGACGGGGGGCAGCAAGAGACCCAGTACTTC. Its protein is CASSFVRSDGGQQETQYF. The genes are TRBV11-2 and TRBJ2-5; possibly TRBD2 for D (7 bases). This CDR3 has 18 amino acids. In germline, CDR1 is SGHAT, CDR2 FQNNGV. V was pared by 3 bases and J by 2 bases, with 22 bases between.

The V and J genes are TRBV6-2 or TRBV6-3 and TRBJ2-1; 13 bases agree with TRBD2. The CDR3 runs 15 residues. With 6 bases clipped from V and 5 bases from J, the junction kept 4 bases outside the gene matches. Germline V gene data show CDR1 as MNHEY and CDR2 as SVGEGT. This CDR3 is CASSQTSGGHNEQFF. DNA of the CDR3: TGTGCCAGCAGCCAGACTAGCGGGGGGCACAATGAGCAGTTCTTC.

CDR3 region: CASSSGTAISYNEQFF. The DNA for the CDR3 is TGTGCCAGCAGTTCCGGGACAGCCATCTCCTACAATGAGCAGTTCTTC. V and J are TRBV12-3 or TRBV12-4 and TRBJ2-1; 7 nucleotides align to TRBD1. The ends lost 4 bases at V and 0 bases at J; junction bases unmatched: 6. CDR3 size: 16 residues.

The V call is TRBV27, the J call TRBJ2-3; 7 positions agree with TRBD2. The V and J ends lost 4 bases and 5 bases, in that order; junction bases with no gene match: 3. Per germline, CDR1 MNHEY and CDR2 SMNVEV (reference sequence). This CDR3 has 13 residues. The CDR3 coding sequence is TGTGCCAGCAGTTGGGGGGGGAGAGATACGCAGTATTTT. Translated, it gives CASSWGGRDTQYF.

The rearrangement links TRBV27 to TRBJ2-7; D might be TRBD1 (6 bases). V dropped 2 bases and J dropped 2 bases, with 13 bases sitting between them. The germline gives CDR1 MNHEY, CDR2 SMNVEV (reference sequence). This CDR3 is built from 15 residues. CDR3 sequence reads: CASSLRPAGAYEQYF. The CDR3, as DNA: TGTGCCAGCAGTTTAAGGCCGGCAGGGGCCTACGAGCAGTACTTC.

The chain is built from TRBV2 and TRBJ2-1; the match to TRBD2 covers 10 bases. Germline V gene lookup returns CDR1 SNHLY and CDR2 FYNNEI. Trimming removed 8 bases from V and 5 bases from J; junction bases left unmatched: 3. This CDR3 has 13 residues. The chain's CDR3 is CASLAGVHNEQFF. The DNA for the CDR3 is TGTGCCAGCCTAGCGGGAGTCCACAATGAGCAGTTCTTC. Complete variable domain (other parts from reference TRBV2 and TRBJ2-1): EPEVTQTPSHQVTQMGQEVILRCVPISNHLYFYWYRQILGQKVEFLVSFYNNEISEKSEIFDDQFSVERPDGSNFTLKIRSTKLEDSAMYFCASLAGVHNEQFFGPGTRLTVL.

This clonotype was observed a single time. The rearrangement links TRBV27 to TRBJ2-2; 10 positions match TRBD2. With 6 bases clipped from V and 1 base from J, the junction kept 5 bases outside the gene matches. The CDR3 has 16 amino acids. CDR1 is MNHEY, CDR2 SMNVEV, per germline (reference sequence). The CDR3 region has the DNA TGTGCCAGCAGCCCAACTAGCGGGGAGAACACCGGGGAGCTGTTTTTT. Translated: CASSPTSGENTGELFF.

This clonotype has only one observation. V and J are TRBV4-1 and TRBJ1-1; the D is unclear. Germline CDR1 MGHRA, CDR2 YSYEKL. The CDR3 loop spans 14 amino acids. Between the trimmed V and J ends, which lost 5 bases and 3 bases, there was a span of 13 bases. The CDR3 coding sequence is TGCGCCAGCAGCTACAGCATCTCATACACTGAAGCTTTCTTT. This codes for CASSYSISYTEAFF.

This chain links TRBV18 with TRBJ2-2, with 9 nucleotides matching TRBD1. The CDR3 consists of 19 residues. CDR1 KGHSH and CDR2 LQKENI come from the germline V gene. The junction had 12 bases not matched to a gene; V was cut back by 4 bases and J by 0 bases. The CDR3 spells CASSLLLGQGSPNTGELFF. CDR3 nucleotides: TGTGCCAGCTCACTCCTTCTGGGACAGGGTAGTCCGAACACCGGGGAGCTGTTTTTT.

This rearrangement joins TRBV6-1 to TRBJ1-5; D remains ambiguous. Germline values: CDR1 MNHNS, CDR2 SASEGT. The CDR3 consists of 14 residues. V was trimmed by 3 bases and J by 5 bases, leaving 11 bases between them. This CDR3 is CASSEWPGDQPQHF. The CDR3 DNA reads as TGTGCCAGCAGTGAGTGGCCGGGCGATCAGCCCCAGCATTTT.

The V call is TRBV28, the J call TRBJ2-5; TRBD2 is a possible D gene (7 bases). The CDR3 totals 15 residues. With 6 bases removed from V and 3 bases from J, the gap between germline ends came to 17 bases. Germline CDR1 is MDHEN and CDR2 is SYDVKM. For the CDR3, the DNA is TGTGCCAGCAGCAGGGGCCGGGAGGCCGAAGAGACCCAGTACTTC. It specifies CASSRGREAEETQYF.

J is TRBJ2-1 and V is TRBV29-1; possible D gene TRBD1, 6 bases. Trimming took off 2 bases at V and 3 bases at J, with 8 bases between the two ends. Germline V gene lookup returns CDR1 SQVTM and CDR2 ANQGSEA. The CDR3 contains 13 residues. This chain's CDR3 is CSVEPGDYNEQFF. The CDR3, as DNA: TGCAGCGTTGAACCAGGGGACTACAATGAGCAGTTCTTC.

The chain uses TRBV5-4 and TRBJ2-3; 8 nucleotides agree with TRBD2. The V segment lost 5 bases and the J segment 0 bases; nucleotides outside the gene matches: 8. Per germline, CDR1 SGHNT and CDR2 YYREEE (reference sequence). This CDR3 spans 16 amino acids. The CDR3 loop is CASSDISGKSTDTQYF. The CDR3 DNA reads TGTGCCAGCAGTGACATTAGCGGGAAAAGCACAGATACGCAGTATTTT.

J is TRBJ1-1 and V is TRBV10-3, with a tentative D call TRBD1 (5 bases). V lost 3 bases and J 8 bases, leaving 10 bases between the germline ends. The CDR3 spans 12 residues. CDR1 is ENHRY, CDR2 SYGVKD, per germline. The CDR3 coding sequence is TGTGCCATCAGTGATACGGGACCGGAAGCTTTCTTT. It codes for CAISDTGPEAFF.

This clonotype was picked up a small number of times. The gene calls are TRBV5-1 and TRBJ1-4, with D perhaps matching TRBD1 (5 bases). This CDR3 is 15 amino acids long. The germline V gene has CDR1 SGHRS and CDR2 YFSETQ. The V gene lost 0 bases and the J gene lost 6 bases, with 12 bases spanning the gap. For the CDR3, the DNA is TGCGCCAGCAGCTTGGCGCGGGACGGGGATGAAAAACTGTTTTTT. This sequence encodes CASSLARDGDEKLFF. Looking up the rest from reference TRBV5-1 and TRBJ1-4 gives the full variable domain: KAGVTQTPRYLIKTRGQQVTLSCSPISGHRSVSWYQQTPGQGLQFLFEYFSETQRNKGNFPGRFSGRQFSNSRSEMNVSTLELGDSALYLCASSLARDGDEKLFFGSGTQLSVL.

This chain uses TRBV28 with TRBJ2-4; tentative D call: TRBD1 (6 bases). Between the trimmed V and J ends, which lost 5 bases and 8 bases, there was a span of 22 bases. CDR1 and CDR2 from the germline V gene are MDHEN and SYDVKM. This CDR3 is built from 16 residues. CDR3 loop: CASSTGQSTPLDIQYF. CDR3 coding DNA: TGTGCCAGCAGTACCGGACAGTCGACTCCGCTGGACATTCAGTACTTC.

The chain has TRBV6-5 and TRBJ1-5, with no clear D. The CDR3 is 12 amino acids. V was clipped by 6 bases and J by 4 bases, with 7 bases between them. In germline, CDR1 is MNHEY, CDR2 SVGAGI. CDR3 DNA sequence: TGTGCCAGCAGGACAAGAAATCAGCCCCAGCATTTT. Translation gives CASRTRNQPQHF.

This clonotype was observed a single time. V usage is TRBV5-1 and J usage is TRBJ2-6; D is perhaps TRBD1 (6 bases). The CDR3 is made up of 14 amino acids. Per germline, CDR1 SGHRS and CDR2 YFSETQ. Trimming pared 1 base from V and 6 bases from J, leaving 8 bases between. The CDR3 nucleotides are TGCGCCAGCAGCTTGACAGGGCTGGCCAACGTCCTGACTTTC. This translates into CASSLTGLANVLTF.

The chain couples TRBV4-1 to TRBJ1-6, with TRBD1 matching over 10 bases. The germline V gene has CDR1 MGHRA and CDR2 YSYEKL. Trimming at V came to 1 base and at J to 7 bases, leaving 7 bases not matched to a gene. CDR3 size: 17 residues. CDR3 sequence (DNA): TGCGCCAGCAGCCAAGCCTTGACAGGGGGCATCAATTCACCCCTCCACTTT. Translated: CASSQALTGGINSPLHF.

The genes are TRBV7-8 and TRBJ2-1; TRBD1 agrees at 8 bases. This CDR3 is 16 amino acids long. Germline V CDR1 and CDR2: SGHVS, FQNEAQ. With 5 bases clipped from V and 3 bases from J, the junction kept 9 bases outside the gene matches. The CDR3 spells CASSHTAGGFYNEQFF. Written as DNA, the CDR3 is TGTGCCAGCAGCCACACCGCAGGGGGCTTCTACAATGAGCAGTTCTTC.

The rearrangement links TRBV13 to TRBJ2-5; 7 bases agree with TRBD1. The CDR3 consists of 15 residues. Looked up from germline, CDR1 is PRHDT and CDR2 is FYEKMQ (reference sequence). With 6 bases clipped from V and 3 bases from J, the junction kept 10 bases outside the gene matches. CDR3 in amino acids: CASSSAQGKEETQYF. In nucleotides, the CDR3 is TGTGCCAGCAGTTCCGCACAGGGGAAAGAAGAGACCCAGTACTTC.

J is TRBJ1-6 and V is TRBV30; TRBD1 might be the D (5 bases). This CDR3 is 20 amino acids long. CDR1 GTSNPN and CDR2 SVGIG come from the germline V gene (reference sequence). Trimming left V 4 bases short and J 8 bases short, with 33 bases between. For the CDR3, the DNA is TGTGCCTGGACACCACCGTGGGCCGGGGCCCGGCGAAGGAAGGATTCACCCCTCCACTTT. Its protein is CAWTPPWAGARRRKDSPLHF.